Shown below are 27 T cell receptor beta chains from a single sample sequenced in a study of T cell responses to AZD1222 COVID-19 vaccine. Clones were read by immunoSEQ multiplex PCR, and TCRdb kept only the in-frame ones, dropping some. The sample holds roughly 91,000 clones, approximately 90% seen once. This sample comprised peripheral blood, obtained on day 0 of AZD1222 vaccination. Source of these receptors: an adult in good health.

This clone came up once. The chain employs TRBV19 and TRBJ1-6, with a tentative D call TRBD1 (6 bases). V was shortened by 8 bases and J by 6 bases, with 14 bases between the two germline ends. Looked up from germline, CDR1 is LNHDA and CDR2 is SQIVND (reference sequence). The length of the CDR3 is 14 residues. CDR3 sequence (DNA): TGTGCCAGTTCTCAGGGGCCGGGTAATTCACCCCTCCACTTT. It yields the protein CASSQGPGNSPLHF.

The chain joins TRBV7-9 to TRBJ2-5; the D is unclear. The CDR3 has 14 amino acids. Trimming pared 5 bases from V and 5 bases from J, leaving 15 bases between. Looked up from germline, CDR1 is SEHNR and CDR2 is FQNEAQ (reference sequence). In DNA form, the CDR3 reads TGTGCCAGCAGCCCCCCCGGCGGTTGGGAGACCCAGTACTTC. Translation: CASSPPGGWETQYF.

The chain links TRBV5-4 to TRBJ1-4; maybe TRBD1 (5 bases). CDR1 is SGHNT and CDR2 is YYREEE in the germline V gene (reference sequence). The length of the CDR3 is 14 residues. Trimming left V 4 bases short and J 5 bases short, with 12 bases between. CDR3 amino acids: CASSQGDNNEKLFF. The CDR3 nucleotides are TGTGCCAGCAGCCAGGGTGATAACAATGAAAAACTGTTTTTT.

This clone showed up just once. V usage is TRBV10-3 and J usage is TRBJ2-2, with 7 bases matching TRBD2. This CDR3 contains 14 residues. J lost 0 bases, V lost 9 bases, and 4 bases had no gene match. Germline V CDR1 and CDR2: ENHRY, SYGVKD. The CDR3 protein is CAIPSGANTGELFF. CDR3 bases: TGTGCCATTCCAAGCGGGGCGAACACCGGGGAGCTGTTTTTT.

This clone was detected only once. The chain employs TRBV27 and TRBJ1-4; 7 positions agree with TRBD1. This CDR3 region has 16 residues. CDR1 and CDR2 (germline): MNHEY, SMNVEV (reference sequence). V shed 3 bases and J 2 bases; nucleotides not matched to a gene: 6. CDR3 loop: CASSLGPGQTNEKLFF. DNA for the CDR3: TGTGCCAGCAGTTTGGGTCCGGGACAGACTAATGAAAAACTGTTTTTT.

The genes are TRBV2 and TRBJ1-4, with a weak D call TRBD1 (6 bases). CDR3 length: 15 amino acids. V lost 6 bases and J 3 bases, leaving 14 bases between the germline ends. CDR1 SNHLY and CDR2 FYNNEI come from the germline V gene. For the CDR3, the DNA is TGTGCCAGCAGGGAGACAGGTTCCCCTAATGAAAAACTGTTTTTT. It specifies CASRETGSPNEKLFF.

The chain links TRBV6-2 or TRBV6-3 to TRBJ2-3; 8 bases match TRBD1. J was trimmed by 4 bases and V by 5 bases; bases with no gene match: 8. The CDR3 extends over 15 amino acids. CDR1 and CDR2 (germline): MNHEY, SVGEGT. The chain's CDR3 is CASSGGQEAADTQYF. The CDR3 coding sequence is TGTGCCAGCAGTGGGGGACAGGAGGCCGCAGATACGCAGTATTTT.

This clone was observed a single time. The V and J genes are TRBV7-3 and TRBJ1-3; TRBD1 is a possible D gene (5 bases). V was cut by 5 bases and J by 0 bases, with 11 bases left in between. Germline V lookup: CDR1 SGHTA, CDR2 FQGTGA. The CDR3 runs to 15 residues. The CDR3 loop is CASSRTGSSGNTIYF. CDR3 coding DNA: TGTGCCAGCAGCCGAACAGGAAGCTCTGGAAACACCATATATTTT.

V and J are TRBV25-1 and TRBJ2-3, with D perhaps matching TRBD1 or TRBD2 (5 bases each). CDR1 MGHDK and CDR2 SYGVNS come from the germline V gene. Trimming left V 6 bases short and J 2 bases short, with 18 bases between. This CDR3 has 16 residues. Written as DNA, the CDR3 is TGTGCCAGCAGCCCGACCGGGACGGAACTCACAGATACGCAGTATTTT. It is translated as CASSPTGTELTDTQYF.

V usage is TRBV2 and J usage is TRBJ2-1; 9 nucleotides align to TRBD1. Germline CDR1 is SNHLY and CDR2 is FYNNEI. V dropped 5 bases and J dropped 6; count of bases not matched to a gene: 11. The CDR3 is 16 amino acids. The CDR3 DNA reads as TGTGCCAGCAGTTCCGGGACAGGGAGAAGGTTCAATGAGCAGTTCTTC. It encodes CASSSGTGRRFNEQFF.

This clone was detected ten times or more. The chain links TRBV29-1 to TRBJ1-1, with D possibly TRBD1 on 5 matching bases. Per the germline V gene, CDR1 is SQVTM and CDR2 is ANQGSEA. The CDR3 extends over 12 amino acids. The V and J ends lost 5 bases and 4 bases respectively, with 11 bases between them. CDR3: CSVLWGRTEAFF. The CDR3 DNA reads as TGCAGCGTTTTGTGGGGCCGCACTGAAGCTTTCTTT.

The chain employs TRBV10-3 and TRBJ1-2, with TRBD1 matching over 11 bases. The CDR3 extends over 15 amino acids. V was clipped by 4 bases and J by 8 bases; unmatched bases: 9. Germline CDR1 ENHRY, CDR2 SYGVKD. The CDR3 nucleotides are TGTGCCATCAGTGGGGACGGGACAGGGGGTCCGGGCTACACCTTC. It yields the protein CAISGDGTGGPGYTF.

The gene calls are TRBV6-5 and TRBJ2-1; D ambiguous. This CDR3 has 15 amino acids. Trimming removed 7 bases from V and 0 bases from J, with 13 bases in between. Per germline, CDR1 MNHEY and CDR2 SVGAGI. The DNA for the CDR3 is TGTGCCAGCACCCTTTCCCGGACCTCCTACAATGAGCAGTTCTTC. Its translation: CASTLSRTSYNEQFF.

The chain is built from TRBV7-2 and TRBJ1-5; tentatively, D is TRBD1 (5 bases). Trimming removed 2 bases at V and 0 bases at J, with 8 bases between. The CDR3 totals 15 residues. The V gene's germline CDR1 is SGHTA and CDR2 FQGNSA. CDR3 in amino acids: CASSLTGHSNQPQHF. The CDR3 DNA reads TGTGCCAGCAGCTTAACGGGGCATAGCAATCAGCCCCAGCATTTT.

About this clone: The junction departs from the called germline gene at one end, perhaps through a read error. The V call is TRBV5-1, the J call TRBJ1-2, with D possibly TRBD1 on 6 matching bases. This CDR3 comprises 12 residues. Germline V gene sequence: CDR1 SGHRS, CDR2 YFSETQ. As DNA, the CDR3 is TGTGCCAGCAGCTCAGGGGCGAAAGGCTACACCTTC. Its protein product is CASSSGAKGYTF.

J is TRBJ1-2 and V is TRBV29-1; TRBD1 might be the D (5 bases). Germline CDR1 reads SQVTM; CDR2 reads ANQGSEA. V dropped 7 bases and J dropped 8 bases, with 20 bases sitting between them. This CDR3 has 13 residues. The CDR3 coding sequence is TGCAGCGCCCGAGCGGGGGACTATTTGGGCTACACCTTC. As protein: CSARAGDYLGYTF.

The genes are TRBV6-5 and TRBJ1-2; D gene uncertain. The V and J ends lost 6 bases and 4 bases respectively, with 9 bases between them. The CDR3 spans 12 residues. CDR1 and CDR2 from the germline V gene are MNHEY and SVGAGI. CDR3 DNA sequence: TGTGCCAGCAGCGCTCCCACCTATGGCTACACCTTC. This gives the protein CASSAPTYGYTF.

The chain joins TRBV19 to TRBJ1-2; D gene unclear. The CDR3 sequence is 13 residues long. Trimming left V 7 bases short and J 7 bases short, with 16 bases between. The germline CDR1 and CDR2 sequences are LNHDA and SQIVND (reference sequence). CDR3 sequence: CASTYLSGAGYTF. CDR3 DNA sequence: TGTGCCAGTACCTATCTCTCGGGCGCTGGCTACACCTTC.

This chain joins TRBV6-2 or TRBV6-3 and TRBJ2-7; 8 bases fit TRBD1. This CDR3 contains 14 residues. Germline V CDR1 and CDR2: MNHEY, SVGEGT. Unmatched junction bases numbered 9, after V lost 5 bases and J lost 6 bases. CDR3 DNA sequence: TGTGCCAGCAGTCGATCCGGGACAGGCTCCGAGCAGTACGTC. Its translation: CASSRSGTGSEQYV.

V and J are TRBV6-5 and TRBJ1-3; 8 nucleotides match TRBD1. The CDR3 has 15 amino acids. Looked up from germline, CDR1 is MNHEY and CDR2 is SVGAGI. With 6 bases clipped from V and 2 bases from J, the junction kept 6 bases outside the gene matches. This chain's CDR3 is CASSRRTGTGNTIYF. The CDR3 DNA reads as TGTGCCAGCAGCCGACGGACAGGGACTGGAAACACCATATATTTT.

This clone was observed once. The J gene is TRBJ2-5, the V gene TRBV12-3 or TRBV12-4, with 7 bases identical to TRBD2. V was pared by 7 bases and J by 1 base, with 3 bases of the junction left unmatched. The CDR3 has 13 residues. CDR3 in DNA: TGTGCCAGCAAGCCTAGCGGCCAAGAGACCCAGTACTTC. Amino acid sequence: CASKPSGQETQYF.

V gene TRBV7-3 combines with J gene TRBJ2-1; 15 bases align to TRBD2. The ends lost 2 bases at V and 10 bases at J; junction bases unmatched: 0. The CDR3 length is 14 residues. In germline, CDR1 is SGHTA, CDR2 FQGTGA. The CDR3 DNA follows: TGTGCCAGCAGCTTAGGGACTAGCGGGAGGGAGCAGTTCTTC. Translated, it gives CASSLGTSGREQFF. The full variable domain, its missing parts supplied by reference TRBV7-3 and TRBJ2-1, is GAGVSQTPSNKVTEKGKYVELRCDPISGHTALYWYRQSLGQGPEFLIYFQGTGAADDSGLPNDRFFAVRPEGSVSTLKIQRTERGDSAVYLCASSLGTSGREQFFGPGTRLTVL.

This rearrangement joins TRBV11-3 to TRBJ2-7, with 12 positions matching TRBD2. CDR3 length equals 18 residues. V shed 3 bases, J shed 2 bases, and the junction held 11 bases outside the gene matches. The V gene's germline CDR1 is SGHNT and CDR2 YENEEA. CDR3 nucleotide sequence: TGTGCCAGCAGCTTTTCATACCGACTAGCGGGAGTCCCCTACGAGCAGTACGTC. Residues: CASSFSYRLAGVPYEQYV.

This rearrangement joins TRBV4-3 to TRBJ1-5, with unresolved D. The CDR3 loop spans 15 amino acids. Trimming took off 0 bases at V and 1 base at J, with 7 bases between the two ends. The germline V gene encodes CDR1 LGHNA and CDR2 YSLEER. CDR3 bases: TGCGCCAGCAGCCAAGACAGTGGGAGCAATCAGCCCCAGCATTTT. This sequence encodes CASSQDSGSNQPQHF.

CDR3 coding DNA: TGTGCCAGCAGACTACAGGGGTCTCATGAAGCTTTCTTT. Amino acid sequence: CASRLQGSHEAFF. The chain joins TRBV14 to TRBJ1-1, with TRBD1 matching over 7 bases. The germline gives CDR1 SGHDN, CDR2 FVKESK. This CDR3 is 13 amino acids long. V lost 6 bases to trimming and J lost 7 bases; unmatched junction nucleotides: 8. Based on the CDR3 plus reference TRBV14 and TRBJ1-1, the full variable domain is EAGVTQFPSHSVIEKGQTVTLRCDPISGHDNLYWYRRVMGKEIKFLLHFVKESKQDESGMPNNRFLAERTGGTYSTLKVQPAELEDSGVYFCASRLQGSHEAFFGQGTRLTVV.

On this clone: An end of the junction differs from the germline gene, which may be a read error. V gene TRBV5-1 combines with J gene TRBJ2-1, with 7 nucleotides matching TRBD2. The CDR3 spans 14 residues. Germline V CDR1 and CDR2: SGHRS, YFSETQ. CDR3 DNA: TGTGCCAGCAGCTTGACCGGGACTATCAATGAGCAGTTCTTC. The encoded protein is CASSLTGTINEQFF.

This clone has only one observation. This chain joins TRBV19 and TRBJ1-5; D remains unclear. The CDR3 is made up of 13 amino acids. V was pared by 4 bases and J by 6 bases, with 10 bases between. CDR1 LNHDA and CDR2 SQIVND come from the germline V gene (reference sequence). Here the CDR3 DNA reads TGTGCCAGTAGTAGAGATTCTGCTCAGCCCCAGCATTTT. This encodes CASSRDSAQPQHF.